A selection of T cell receptor beta chains follows, all from one sample in a study of breast tumors, draining lymph nodes, adjacent tissues. TCRdb independently ran MiXCR on the multiplex PCR reads; one entry per CDR3 protein. The table lists 120,000 or so distinct CDR3 sequences, 15% to 20% of them singletons. Specimen: axillary lymph node tissue. These receptors originate from a female donor with breast cancer. Some clones in this sample may be carry-over from other donors' samples. The conserved cysteine and the conserved F or W are not part of the CDR3 here. Each record gives: J gene, CDR3 length, V gene, CDR3 protein.

TRBJ1-4 | 8 | TRBV28 | ASSRTFMD
TRBJ1-2 | 13 | TRBV28 | ASSPGTVLMLGYT
TRBJ2-7 | 13 | TRBV7-7 | ASSPGQGGAYEQY
TRBJ1-2 | 12 | TRBV9 | ASSPIVGNLGYT
TRBJ2-7 | 10 | TRBV20-1 | SASRDEYEQY
TRBJ1-2 | 15 | TRBV5-5 | ASSQTGQGGYNYGYT
TRBJ2-5 | 11 | TRBV15 | ATSRGPRETQY
TRBJ2-4 | 15 | TRBV6-1 | ASSPVGGDGAKNIQY
TRBJ2-3 | 13 | TRBV18 | ASSPSGGVTDTQY
TRBJ2-7 | 11 | TRBV20-1 | SARADGFYEQY
TRBJ1-5 | 12 | TRBV12-3/TRBV12-4 | AGSLQGAGQPQH
TRBJ1-2 | 12 | TRBV5-1 | ASSLDWTEYGYT
TRBJ1-4 | 13 | TRBV6-4 | ASSVRPGTNEKLF
TRBJ2-3 | 13 | TRBV6-2/TRBV6-3 | ASSYGKRDKDTQY
TRBJ2-2 | 12 | TRBV2 | ASRTGTNTGELF
TRBJ1-2 | 12 | TRBV19 | ASSRPDRNYGYT
TRBJ2-4 | 14 | TRBV20-1 | SARDLAAYPQDIQY
TRBJ2-1 | 13 | TRBV20-1 | SARDGRSSYNEQF
TRBJ2-3 | 13 | TRBV18 | ASSPPMTGPDTQY
TRBJ2-2 | 11 | TRBV5-1 | ASSYQGTGELF
TRBJ1-6 | 15 | TRBV30 | AWSARPDSPYNSPLH
TRBJ1-6 | 14 | TRBV9 | ASSRGQAVAYSPLH
TRBJ1-1 | 11 | TRBV20-1 | SAPRGGNTEAF
TRBJ2-1 | 10 | TRBV3-1 | ASGGRYNEQF
TRBJ2-1 | 10 | TRBV12-5 | ASGLGYNEQF
TRBJ2-1 | 14 | TRBV2 | ASSEMREASYNEQF
TRBJ2-7 | 10 | TRBV20-1 | SASGSSYEQY
TRBJ1-3 | 16 | TRBV7-9 | ASSPRTGDPISGNAIY
TRBJ2-5 | 12 | TRBV5-1 | ASSGGQGEETQY
TRBJ1-1 | 12 | TRBV20-1 | SVPPLDMNTEAF
TRBJ2-1 | 6 | TRBV14 | ASIEQF
TRBJ2-1 | 13 | TRBV20-1 | SAPREPWPNNEQF
TRBJ2-5 | 13 | TRBV5-1 | ASSFEQGAGETQY
TRBJ1-6 | 16 | TRBV20-1 | SARDGTQQGAYNSPLH
TRBJ2-7 | 14 | TRBV9 | ASSVRLASGTHEQY
TRBJ2-3 | 13 | TRBV5-1 | ASSSRGSVTDTQY
TRBJ2-7 | 12 | TRBV7-8 | ASSLEVGTDEQY
TRBJ2-5 | 14 | TRBV18 | ASSPPQRLSQETQY
TRBJ2-2 | 13 | TRBV5-4 | ASSPGQGVGGELF
TRBJ2-5 | 13 | TRBV7-2 | ASSLVLAGPETQY